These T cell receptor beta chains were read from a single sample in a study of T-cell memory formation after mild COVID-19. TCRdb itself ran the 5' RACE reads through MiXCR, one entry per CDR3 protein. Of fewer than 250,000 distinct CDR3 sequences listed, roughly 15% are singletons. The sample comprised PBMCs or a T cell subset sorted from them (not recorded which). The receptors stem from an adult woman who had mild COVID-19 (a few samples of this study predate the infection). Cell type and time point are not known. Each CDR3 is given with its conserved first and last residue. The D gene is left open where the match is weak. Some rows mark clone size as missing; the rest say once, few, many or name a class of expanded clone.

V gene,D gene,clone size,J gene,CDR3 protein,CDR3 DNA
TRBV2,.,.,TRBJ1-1,CASSLQVTEAFF,TGTGCCAGCAGTCTTCAGGTCACTGAAGCTTTCTTT
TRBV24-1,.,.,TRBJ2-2,CATSDAWETGELFF,TGTGCCACCAGTGACGCCTGGGAAACCGGGGAGCTGTTTTTT
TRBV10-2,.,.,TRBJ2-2,CASSDYGWELFF,TGCGCCAGCAGTGATTATGGTTGGGAGCTGTTTTTT
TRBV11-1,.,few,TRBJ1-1,CASSPSGTGNTEAFF,TGTGCCAGCAGCCCCTCCGGGACTGGAAACACTGAAGCTTTCTTT
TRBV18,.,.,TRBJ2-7,CASSPLEGGGKAYEQYF,TGTGCCAGCTCACCTCTCGAAGGGGGGGGAAAGGCCTACGAGCAGTACTTC
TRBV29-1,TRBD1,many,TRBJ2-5,CSVQSGTGETQYF,TGCAGCGTTCAATCCGGGACAGGGGAGACCCAGTACTTC
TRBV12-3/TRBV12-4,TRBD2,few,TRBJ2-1,CASSPRLAGGRNEQFF,TGTGCCAGCAGTCCCCGACTAGCGGGAGGTCGGAATGAGCAGTTCTTC
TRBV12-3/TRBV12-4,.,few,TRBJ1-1,CASRRAPGPEAFF,TGTGCCAGCAGAAGAGCGCCAGGCCCCGAAGCTTTCTTT
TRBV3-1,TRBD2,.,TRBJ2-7,CASSQASGGPYEQYF,TGTGCCAGCAGCCAAGCCAGCGGGGGCCCCTACGAGCAGTACTTC
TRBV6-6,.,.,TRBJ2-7,CASSRDPGRPLYEQYF,TGTGCCAGCAGCCGGGACCCCGGACGTCCCCTGTACGAGCAGTACTTC
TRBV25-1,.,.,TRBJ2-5,CASSEQLSQETQYF,TGTGCCAGCAGTGAACAGCTCAGCCAAGAGACCCAGTACTTC
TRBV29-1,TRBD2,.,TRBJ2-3,CSSKTTTSTTDTQYF,TGCAGCTCCAAGACTACGACTAGCACCACAGATACGCAGTATTTT
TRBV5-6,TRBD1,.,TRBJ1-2,CASSPGQGGQSWYGYTF,TGTGCCAGCAGCCCCGGACAGGGCGGCCAATCGTGGTATGGCTACACCTTC
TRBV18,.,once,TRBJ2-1,CASSPGAGTYNEQFF,TGTGCCAGCTCACCTGGGGCGGGAACGTACAATGAGCAGTTCTTC
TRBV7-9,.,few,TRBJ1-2,CASTSRHLANYGYTF,TGTGCCAGCACCTCGCGTCATTTAGCTAACTATGGCTACACCTTC
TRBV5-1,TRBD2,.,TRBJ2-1,CASSLGASGSPYNEQFF,TGCGCCAGCAGCTTGGGGGCTAGCGGGAGTCCATACAATGAGCAGTTCTTC
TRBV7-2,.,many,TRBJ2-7,CASSLSYEQYF,TGTGCCAGCAGCTTATCGTACGAGCAGTACTTC
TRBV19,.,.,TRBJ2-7,CASSILNGYEQYF,TGTGCCAGTAGTATACTCAACGGCTACGAGCAGTACTTC
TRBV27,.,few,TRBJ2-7,CASSLYSVGSTYEQYF,TGTGCCAGCAGTTTATACTCGGTTGGGAGCACCTACGAGCAGTACTTC
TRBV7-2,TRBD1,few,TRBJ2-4,CASTPGQVHGGIQYF,TGTGCCAGCACCCCCGGACAGGTCCACGGAGGCATTCAGTACTTC
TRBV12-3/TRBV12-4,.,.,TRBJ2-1,CASSPAQGSSYNEQFF,TGTGCCAGCAGTCCGGCTCAGGGAAGCTCCTACAATGAGCAGTTCTTC
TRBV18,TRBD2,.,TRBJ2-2,CASSPGTSGLTNTGELFF,TGTGCCAGCTCACCGGGGACTAGCGGCCTTACGAACACCGGGGAGCTGTTTTTT
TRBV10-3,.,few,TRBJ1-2,CAISPTGTGYTF,TGTGCCATCAGTCCTACAGGGACTGGCTACACCTTC
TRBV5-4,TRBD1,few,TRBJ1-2,CASSSQGAFDF,TGTGCCAGCAGCTCCCAGGGGGCATTTGACTTC
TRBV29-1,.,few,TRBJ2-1,CSVYRNSFGDEQFF,TGCAGCGTTTACAGGAATTCCTTTGGCGATGAGCAGTTCTTC
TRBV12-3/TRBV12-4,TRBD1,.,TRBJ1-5,CASSLVQGGNQPQHF,TGTGCCAGCAGTTTAGTGCAGGGGGGTAATCAGCCCCAGCATTTT
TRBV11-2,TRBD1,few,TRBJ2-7,CASSFIGTGAPYEQYF,TGTGCCAGCAGCTTTATCGGGACAGGGGCCCCCTACGAGCAGTACTTC
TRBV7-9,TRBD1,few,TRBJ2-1,CASSFDRALYNEQFF,TGTGCCAGCAGCTTTGACAGGGCCTTGTACAATGAGCAGTTCTTC
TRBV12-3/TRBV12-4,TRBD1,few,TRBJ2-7,CASSSKRIGQGSEQYF,TGTGCCAGCAGCTCCAAGCGGATCGGACAGGGGAGTGAGCAGTACTTC
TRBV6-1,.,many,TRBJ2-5,CASRQETQYF,TGTGCCAGCAGGCAAGAGACCCAGTACTTC
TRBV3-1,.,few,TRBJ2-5,CASSQGGGGLKTQYF,TGTGCCAGCAGCCAAGGAGGGGGAGGATTAAAGACCCAGTACTTC
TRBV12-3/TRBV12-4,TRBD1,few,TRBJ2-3,CASSFRGQFTDTQYF,TGTGCCAGCAGTTTCAGGGGGCAATTCACAGATACGCAGTATTTT
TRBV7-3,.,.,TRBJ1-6,CASSYGVMGSPLHF,TGTGCCAGCAGCTACGGGGTCATGGGTTCACCCCTCCACTTT
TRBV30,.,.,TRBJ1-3,CAWSVSRHRSGNTIYF,TGTGCCTGGAGTGTCTCAAGACACCGCTCTGGAAACACCATATATTTT
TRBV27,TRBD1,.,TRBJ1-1,CASSWDSYTEAFF,TGTGCCAGCAGTTGGGACAGCTACACTGAAGCTTTCTTT
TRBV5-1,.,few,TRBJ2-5,CASSLDGSTARRTQYF,TGCGCCAGCAGCTTGGACGGGAGCACCGCCAGACGGACCCAGTACTTC
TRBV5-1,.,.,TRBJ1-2,CASGTNYGYTF,TGCGCCAGCGGGACGAACTATGGCTACACCTTC
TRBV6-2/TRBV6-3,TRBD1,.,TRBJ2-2,CASSYSDRAGELFF,TGTGCCAGCAGTTACTCAGACAGGGCCGGGGAGCTGTTTTTT
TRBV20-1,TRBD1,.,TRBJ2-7,CSANSDRGTYEQYF,TGCAGTGCAAATTCGGACAGGGGGACCTACGAGCAGTACTTC
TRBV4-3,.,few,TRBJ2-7,CASSPLDSLGLYEQYF,TGCGCCAGCAGCCCCTTAGACAGCCTGGGGCTATACGAGCAGTACTTC
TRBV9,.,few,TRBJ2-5,CASSERSGRNQETQYF,TGTGCCAGCAGCGAACGAAGTGGGAGGAACCAAGAGACCCAGTACTTC
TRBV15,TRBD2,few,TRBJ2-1,CATSRERGGYNEQFF,TGTGCCACCAGCAGAGAGCGGGGGGGTTACAATGAGCAGTTCTTC
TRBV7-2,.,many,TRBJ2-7,CASSRQAYEQYF,TGTGCCAGCAGCAGGCAGGCCTACGAGCAGTACTTC